This T cell receptor beta chain was captured by sequencing in a study of cytomegalovirus exposure and HLA in healthy donors. Study at large: Genotyping of 300 to 450 donors showed that about 79% belonged to the Caucasian-associated ancestry cluster.

CDR3 length: 15 amino acids. CDR1 and CDR2 from the germline V gene are SGHRS and YFSETQ. V shed 2 bases and J shed 2 bases, with 11 bases lying between them. Study conclusions and caveats: TCR beta chains numbering some 160 were designated cytomegalovirus-associated. Some highly shared sequence variants likely arose as a pipeline artifact. Most TCR sequences were seen very rarely across donors, but some public TCRs occurred in many.

Regarding this clone: The antigen is unknown.

The PCR made use of 60 Vbeta and 13 Jbeta primers. TCRdb keeps only in-frame clones here, not all; method: immunoSEQ multiplex PCR. The profile shows about 200,000 clones, 70% to 85% of them singletons. V and J are TRBV5-1 and TRBJ2-1; a possible D gene is TRBD2 (7 bases). The origin of this receptor is a boy aged 2-9 years in good health and CMV-seronegative. Sequences were obtained from PBMCs. CDR3 in amino acids: CASSLLGGPYNEQFF. As DNA, the CDR3 is TGCGCCAGCAGCTTATTGGGGGGGCCCTACAATGAGCAGTTCTTC.